This TCR beta chain came from a study of molecular identifiers for immune sequencing clone quantification. As concerns this clonotype: The antigen remains unidentified.

Sorted cell numbers of about 17,000 to 1,100,000, with 10%, 30% or 50% RNA, served as input for naive CD8 libraries. For bulk TCR libraries, previously described methods and listed TCR primers were used. TCRdb reprocessed the PCR reads with MiXCR, giving one entry per CDR3 protein. The data hold about half a million distinct CDR3 sequences, with about a quarter observed a single time. Trimming removed 3 bases from V and 4 bases from J, with 14 bases in between. The length of the CDR3 is 14 residues. Germline V gene sequence: CDR1 DFQATT, CDR2 SNEGSKA (reference sequence). General study points: In cases of identical TCR molecules sharing a barcode, highly expanded clone sizes could be underestimated. Jurkat TCR RNA spiked in from one cell (amid some 1 million naive cells) was reportedly detectable.

This chain links TRBV20-1 with TRBJ2-3; D possibly corresponds to TRBD2 (7 bases). This receptor was obtained from a human donor in good health. Some libraries in this study had Jurkat cell RNA spiked in. The sample taken for sequencing was naive CD8+ T cells from blood, with Jurkat cell RNA spiked in. Subset: FACS-sorted CD8+CD4-CCR7+CD45RA+ naive T cells. The CDR3 sequence is CSARGGQGPDTQYF. The CDR3 DNA sequence: TGCAGTGCTAGGGGGGGGCAGGGCCCAGATACGCAGTATTTT.